A selection of T cell receptor beta chains follows, all from one sample in a study of blood T cell repertoires in COVID-19. TCRdb's table, derived via immunoSEQ multiplex PCR, lists solely in-frame clones and lacks some. In the table there are 250,000 to 300,000 clones, about nine tenths of which are singletons. The sequenced sample consisted of PBMCs or T cells enriched from blood (not recorded which). The receptors were sampled from a woman aged 40-49 years who had recovered from COVID-19. Each CDR3 is given with its conserved first and last residue. The order of the fields is V gene, J gene, D gene, clone size, CDR3 protein, CDR3 DNA. D genes are given only for firm matches. Size tells how often a clone was seen (once, few, many) or the class of an expanded clone, and some rows leave it out.

v_gene: TRBV19
j_gene: TRBJ1-6
d_gene: -
abundance: -
CDR3aa: CASSIGVYSPLHF
CDR3nt: TGTGCCAGTAGTATCGGGGTGTATTCACCCCTCCACTTT

v_gene: TRBV18
j_gene: TRBJ2-1
d_gene: TRBD2
abundance: once
CDR3aa: CASSSGLAGVSEQFF
CDR3nt: TGTGCCAGCTCATCGGGACTAGCGGGAGTCAGTGAGCAGTTCTTC

v_gene: TRBV11-2
j_gene: TRBJ1-6
d_gene: TRBD1
abundance: -
CDR3aa: CASTLDRAGPLHF
CDR3nt: TGTGCCAGCACCCTAGACAGGGCTGGGCCCCTCCACTTT

v_gene: TRBV18
j_gene: TRBJ1-1
d_gene: -
abundance: -
CDR3aa: CASSPLGGSNTEAFF
CDR3nt: TGTGCCAGCTCACCATTGGGGGGTTCGAACACTGAAGCTTTCTTT

v_gene: TRBV19
j_gene: TRBJ1-2
d_gene: TRBD1
abundance: -
CDR3aa: CASSRPGQFYGYTF
CDR3nt: TGTGCCAGTAGTAGACCGGGACAGTTCTATGGCTACACCTTC

v_gene: TRBV5-1
j_gene: TRBJ2-2
d_gene: TRBD2
abundance: -
CDR3aa: CASSSYPFMTSGGATGELFF
CDR3nt: TGCGCCAGCAGCTCCTACCCATTTATGACTAGCGGGGGGGCCACCGGGGAGCTGTTTTTT

v_gene: TRBV9
j_gene: TRBJ1-3
d_gene: -
abundance: -
CDR3aa: CASSVGWLFSGNTIYF
CDR3nt: TGTGCCAGCAGCGTAGGTTGGCTTTTCTCTGGAAACACCATATATTTT

v_gene: TRBV5-8
j_gene: TRBJ1-1
d_gene: TRBD1
abundance: -
CDR3aa: CASSLGTGRDTEAFF
CDR3nt: TGTGCCAGCAGCTTGGGGACAGGGAGAGACACTGAAGCTTTCTTT

v_gene: TRBV5-1
j_gene: TRBJ1-6
d_gene: TRBD1
abundance: -
CDR3aa: CASSLGGTGFSPLHF
CDR3nt: TGCGCCAGCAGCTTGGGGGGGACAGGGTTTTCACCCCTCCACTTT

v_gene: TRBV30
j_gene: TRBJ1-6
d_gene: TRBD1
abundance: once
CDR3aa: CAWTIGTVYNSPLHF
CDR3nt: TGTGCCTGGACCATCGGGACAGTCTATAATTCACCCCTCCACTTT

v_gene: TRBV5-1
j_gene: TRBJ1-3
d_gene: -
abundance: once
CDR3aa: CASSLPRDPPSGNTIYF
CDR3nt: TGCGCCAGCAGCTTACCGCGGGACCCTCCTTCTGGAAACACCATATATTTT

v_gene: TRBV10-3
j_gene: TRBJ2-3
d_gene: TRBD2
abundance: -
CDR3aa: CAIRGLAGDTDTQYF
CDR3nt: TGTGCCATCCGAGGACTAGCGGGAGATACAGATACGCAGTATTTT

v_gene: TRBV29-1
j_gene: TRBJ2-1
d_gene: TRBD2
abundance: -
CDR3aa: CSVSKRERDEQFF
CDR3nt: TGCAGCGTTTCTAAGCGGGAGAGGGATGAGCAGTTCTTC

v_gene: TRBV20-1
j_gene: TRBJ2-7
d_gene: TRBD2
abundance: -
CDR3aa: CSASLRERPYEQYF
CDR3nt: TGCAGTGCTAGTTTGCGGGAGAGACCCTACGAGCAGTACTTC

v_gene: TRBV18
j_gene: TRBJ1-5
d_gene: -
abundance: few
CDR3aa: CASSPRGQSTFTNKYQPQHF
CDR3nt: TGTGCCAGCTCACCACGGGGCCAGTCAACCTTCACTAATAAATATCAGCCCCAGCATTTT

v_gene: TRBV5-1
j_gene: TRBJ2-7
d_gene: TRBD2
abundance: -
CDR3aa: CASSLREGRPYEQYF
CDR3nt: TGCGCCAGCAGCCTCCGGGAGGGGCGGCCCTACGAGCAGTACTTC

v_gene: TRBV11-2
j_gene: TRBJ2-7
d_gene: -
abundance: -
CDR3aa: CASSLVRSEQYF
CDR3nt: TGTGCCAGCAGCCTAGTAAGGAGCGAGCAGTACTTC

v_gene: TRBV6-5
j_gene: TRBJ1-1
d_gene: -
abundance: -
CDR3aa: CASSLTGMNTEAFF
CDR3nt: TGTGCCAGCAGTCTTACAGGTATGAACACTGAAGCTTTCTTT

v_gene: TRBV10-3
j_gene: TRBJ2-1
d_gene: TRBD2
abundance: -
CDR3aa: CAISPGLARNEQFF
CDR3nt: TGTGCCATCAGTCCTGGACTAGCACGAAATGAGCAGTTCTTC

v_gene: TRBV4-1
j_gene: TRBJ1-4
d_gene: -
abundance: -
CDR3aa: CASSQDEARNEKLFF
CDR3nt: TGCGCCAGCAGCCAAGATGAGGCACGAAATGAAAAACTGTTTTTT

v_gene: TRBV24-1
j_gene: TRBJ1-1
d_gene: -
abundance: once
CDR3aa: CATSDYRDTEAFF
CDR3nt: TGTGCCACCAGTGATTACCGAGACACTGAAGCTTTCTTT

v_gene: TRBV19
j_gene: TRBJ2-7
d_gene: TRBD2
abundance: -
CDR3aa: CASSVLGLATEQYF
CDR3nt: TGTGCCAGTAGCGTACTCGGACTAGCAACCGAGCAGTACTTC

v_gene: TRBV11-2
j_gene: TRBJ2-5
d_gene: -
abundance: -
CDR3aa: CASSFGLLGEETQYF
CDR3nt: TGTGCCAGCAGCTTCGGGTTGCTTGGAGAAGAGACCCAGTACTTC

v_gene: TRBV7-9
j_gene: TRBJ2-7
d_gene: -
abundance: -
CDR3aa: CASIGQGGEQYF
CDR3nt: TGTGCCAGCATTGGACAGGGAGGGGAGCAGTACTTC

v_gene: TRBV2
j_gene: TRBJ2-3
d_gene: TRBD2
abundance: -
CDR3aa: CASSTGLAASTDTQYF
CDR3nt: TGTGCCAGCAGTACTGGACTAGCGGCTAGCACAGATACGCAGTATTTT

v_gene: TRBV2
j_gene: TRBJ1-1
d_gene: -
abundance: -
CDR3aa: CASSERGLGPTEAFF
CDR3nt: TGTGCCAGCAGTGAAAGGGGACTGGGCCCTACCGAAGCTTTCTTT

v_gene: TRBV18
j_gene: TRBJ1-2
d_gene: -
abundance: -
CDR3aa: CASSPSENYGYTF
CDR3nt: TGTGCCAGCTCACCAAGCGAAAACTATGGCTACACCTTC

v_gene: TRBV5-6
j_gene: TRBJ1-3
d_gene: -
abundance: -
CDR3aa: CASSLGSSPAGNTIYF
CDR3nt: TGTGCCAGCAGCCTAGGATCCAGTCCCGCTGGAAACACCATATATTTT

v_gene: TRBV4-1
j_gene: TRBJ2-7
d_gene: -
abundance: -
CDR3aa: CASSPLQVAAYEQYF
CDR3nt: TGCGCCAGCAGCCCATTGCAGGTAGCGGCCTACGAGCAGTACTTC

v_gene: TRBV5-1
j_gene: TRBJ1-2
d_gene: TRBD1
abundance: -
CDR3aa: CASSPGQGAVNGYGYTF
CDR3nt: TGCGCCAGCAGCCCAGGACAGGGGGCGGTGAATGGCTATGGCTACACCTTC

v_gene: TRBV19
j_gene: TRBJ2-3
d_gene: -
abundance: -
CDR3aa: CASTIRQGSSTDTQYF
CDR3nt: TGTGCCAGTACCATTCGTCAGGGATCTAGCACAGATACGCAGTATTTT

v_gene: TRBV18
j_gene: TRBJ2-1
d_gene: TRBD2
abundance: once
CDR3aa: CASSPALAGGSYNEQFF
CDR3nt: TGTGCCAGCTCACCCGCCTTAGCGGGAGGCTCCTACAATGAGCAGTTCTTC

v_gene: TRBV9
j_gene: TRBJ1-2
d_gene: -
abundance: -
CDR3aa: CASSSPGRSYGYTF
CDR3nt: TGTGCCAGCAGCTCCCCGGGGAGGAGTTATGGCTACACCTTC

v_gene: TRBV25-1
j_gene: TRBJ2-5
d_gene: -
abundance: -
CDR3aa: CASSEYQGRRETQYF
CDR3nt: TGTGCCAGCAGTGAATACCAGGGGCGCAGAGAGACCCAGTACTTC

v_gene: TRBV6-5
j_gene: TRBJ1-3
d_gene: -
abundance: -
CDR3aa: CASHPMTAAGNTIYF
CDR3nt: TGTGCCTCCCACCCCATGACCGCGGCTGGAAACACCATATATTTT

v_gene: TRBV9
j_gene: TRBJ2-1
d_gene: TRBD1
abundance: -
CDR3aa: CASNPGQGGYNEQFF
CDR3nt: TGTGCCAGCAACCCAGGACAGGGGGGCTACAATGAGCAGTTCTTC

v_gene: TRBV30
j_gene: TRBJ1-3
d_gene: -
abundance: -
CDR3aa: CAWSTGGALTSGNTIYF
CDR3nt: TGTGCCTGGAGTACCGGCGGGGCCTTGACCTCTGGAAACACCATATATTTT

v_gene: TRBV7-2
j_gene: TRBJ1-2
d_gene: -
abundance: -
CDR3aa: CASSLVRITGLRYTF
CDR3nt: TGTGCCAGCAGCTTAGTTCGTATTACAGGGCTCCGCTACACCTTC

v_gene: TRBV7-9
j_gene: TRBJ2-2
d_gene: TRBD2
abundance: -
CDR3aa: CASSLRPSGSAGELFF
CDR3nt: TGTGCCAGCAGCTTACGGCCTAGCGGGAGTGCCGGGGAGCTGTTTTTT

v_gene: TRBV18
j_gene: TRBJ1-6
d_gene: -
abundance: -
CDR3aa: CASSPPGSFSPLHF
CDR3nt: TGTGCCAGCTCACCTCCGGGGTCCTTTTCACCCCTCCACTTT

v_gene: TRBV19
j_gene: TRBJ1-5
d_gene: TRBD1
abundance: -
CDR3aa: CASSTTGGWSNQPQHF
CDR3nt: TGTGCCAGTAGTACAACAGGGGGCTGGAGCAATCAGCCCCAGCATTTT

v_gene: TRBV7-3
j_gene: TRBJ2-1
d_gene: TRBD2
abundance: once
CDR3aa: CASSLGAGAYNEQFF
CDR3nt: TGTGCCAGCAGCTTAGGAGCGGGGGCATACAATGAGCAGTTCTTC